These 17 T cell receptor beta chains were sequenced from one sample in a study of Tregs in tolerant kidney transplant recipients. The protocol was immunoSEQ multiplex PCR, while the TCRdb copy is restricted to in-frame clones and leaves out a portion. The sample has tens of thousands of clones, and its top ten clones hold about 0.83%. The sequences come from CD4+ T cells from blood, collected before the transplant. These receptors came from a human donor who received a combined kidney and bone marrow transplant.

Of note for this clone: Read data end 3 residues before the CDR3 end; the end is taken from the germline J gene. The chain carries TRBV19 and TRBJ2-3, with 7 bases matching TRBD2. The V gene end was trimmed by 5 bases and the J gene end by 8 bases; junction bases not matched to a gene: 19. Germline CDR1 is LNHDA and CDR2 is SQIVND (reference sequence). The CDR3 is 17 residues long. The CDR3: CASSASGTTQRWGTQYF. CDR3 DNA (partial): TGTGCCAGTAGTGCGTCCGGGACTACCCAGAGATGGGGTACG.

Of note for this clone: The read ends 3 residues before the CDR3 terminus; that terminus is restored from the germline J gene. The chain combines TRBV6-2 or TRBV6-3 with TRBJ2-5; the D gene is possibly TRBD2 (5 bases). Per germline, CDR1 MNHEY and CDR2 SVGEGT. Trimming took off 6 bases at V and 2 bases at J, with 16 bases between the two ends. This CDR3 is built from 15 residues. The CDR3 reads CASSPGRPRQETQYF. The covered CDR3 bases are TGTGCCAGCAGCCCGGGGAGACCCCGTCAAGAGACC.

CDR3 residues: CASSPSGRNEQFF. Incomplete CDR3 DNA: TGTGCCAGCAGCCCTAGCGGTCGCAATGAG. V and J are TRBV11-3 and TRBJ2-1, with 7 bases that match TRBD2. The DNA ends 3 residues before the CDR3 does, and the rest of the CDR3 is filled in from the germline J gene. J gave up 6 bases and V 5 bases, and 4 bases lay outside the gene matches. The CDR3 has 13 residues. The germline gives CDR1 SGHNT, CDR2 YENEEA.

The CDR3 spells CASRDFLNTEAFF. The sequenced part of the CDR3 DNA is TGTGCCAGTAGGGACTTCTTGAACACTGAA. J is TRBJ1-1 and V is TRBV19; no definite D call. Read data end 3 residues before the CDR3 end; the end is taken from the germline J gene. From germline, CDR1 is LNHDA and CDR2 SQIVND (reference sequence). The CDR3 covers 13 residues. With 6 bases removed from V and 0 bases from J, the gap between germline ends came to 8 bases.

Concerning this clone: The read stops 3 residues short of the end of the CDR3; the missing end is completed from the germline J gene. V usage is TRBV18 and J usage is TRBJ1-4; weak D call: TRBD1 (5 bases). CDR1 is KGHSH and CDR2 is LQKENI in the germline V gene. The CDR3 loop spans 16 amino acids. Trimming cost V 3 bases and J 0 bases, with 11 bases left between them. CDR3 in amino acids: CASSPLGEPTNEKLFF. CDR3 DNA (partial): TGTGCCAGCTCACCCCTAGGGGAACCAACTAATGAAAAA.

In regard to this clone: The DNA ends 3 residues before the CDR3 does, and the rest of the CDR3 is filled in from the germline J gene. The J gene is TRBJ2-7, the V gene TRBV18, with 8 bases aligning to TRBD2. Looked up from germline, CDR1 is KGHSH and CDR2 is LQKENI. The CDR3 runs 16 residues. V was clipped by 6 bases and J by 0 bases; unmatched bases: 10. The CDR3 sequence is CASSPASGRISYEQYF. CDR3 bases read: TGTGCCAGCTCCCCTGCTAGCGGGCGAATCTCCTACGAG.

Details on this clone: The read ends 3 residues early relative to the CDR3; the germline J gene fills the gap. The chain is built from TRBV6-1 and TRBJ2-5; TRBD2 might be the D (6 bases). The length of the CDR3 is 14 residues. Trimming cost V 4 bases and J 3 bases, with 12 bases left between them. The V gene's germline CDR1 is MNHNS and CDR2 SASEGT. The CDR3 here is CASSGWDSEETQYF. The covered CDR3 bases are TGTGCCAGCAGTGGCTGGGACTCAGAAGAGACC.

On this clone: The CDR3 end falls 3 residues outside the read, so it is completed with the germline J gene. This chain links TRBV19 with TRBJ1-6; D is ambiguous. This CDR3 spans 14 amino acids. The ends were cut back, 3 bases at V and 7 bases at J, with 10 bases in the middle. The germline gives CDR1 LNHDA, CDR2 SQIVND (reference sequence). CDR3 protein: CASSMIRGNSPLHF. CDR3 DNA, as far as it was read: TGTGCCAGTAGTATGATCCGGGGAAATTCACCC.

Regarding this clone: The read falls 3 residues short of the CDR3 end, and the missing part is taken from the germline J gene. This sequence joins TRBV7-9 and TRBJ1-3; possible D gene TRBD1, 5 bases. The CDR3 contains 14 residues. V was cut by 6 bases and J by 8 bases, with 17 bases left in between. Germline CDR1 and CDR2: SEHNR and FQNEAQ (reference sequence). The sequenced part of the CDR3 DNA is TGTGCCAGCAGAGAAAACCCGGGGGTGGACACC. It translates to CASRENPGVDT. The full CDR3 reads CASRENPGVDTIYF.

With respect to this clone: The read ends 3 residues shy of where the CDR3 ends; the end is completed using the germline J gene. The J gene is TRBJ1-4, the V gene TRBV19, with TRBD1 matching over 9 bases. Per the germline V gene, CDR1 is LNHDA and CDR2 is SQIVND (reference sequence). The ends lost 6 bases at V and 5 bases at J; junction bases unmatched: 4. The length of the CDR3 is 14 residues. The sequenced CDR3 bases are TGTGCCAGTAGGAGGACAGGGGTCAATGAAAAA. This codes for CASRRTGVNEK. The complete CDR3 reads CASRRTGVNEKLFF.

Comment on this clone: The read falls 3 residues short of the CDR3 end, and the missing part is taken from the germline J gene. The chain recombines TRBV5-1 with TRBJ2-2, with 7 nucleotides matching TRBD1. The germline CDR1 and CDR2 sequences are SGHRS and YFSETQ. The CDR3 loop spans 14 amino acids. V lost 4 bases to trimming and J lost 7 bases; unmatched junction nucleotides: 7. CDR3 DNA, as far as it was read: TGCGCCAGCAGCCAAAAGACAGGGCACGGGGAG. Its protein is CASSQKTGHGE. The CDR3 as a whole reads CASSQKTGHGELFF.

On this clone itself: The CDR3 extends 3 residues past the end of the read, so its final part is completed from the germline J gene. The V call is TRBV11-2, the J call TRBJ2-1; tentative D call: TRBD1 (5 bases). The CDR3 has 15 amino acids. Germline V gene lookup returns CDR1 SGHAT and CDR2 FQNNGV. The V and J ends lost 2 bases and 1 base respectively, with 9 bases between them. The sequenced part of the CDR3 DNA is TGTGCCAGCAGCTTATCCAGGGTGTCCTACAATGAG. Translated: CASSLSRVSYNE. The whole CDR3 protein reads CASSLSRVSYNEQFF.

Details on this clone: Read sequence stops 3 residues before the CDR3 end, and the germline J gene provides the missing end. The chain carries TRBV6-2 or TRBV6-3 and TRBJ2-7, with TRBD1 as a possible D gene (6 bases). CDR1 is MNHEY, CDR2 SVGEGT, per germline. The CDR3 loop spans 17 amino acids. V gave up 2 bases and J gave up 5 bases, with 22 bases separating them. The CDR3 DNA, read in part, is TGTGCCAGCAGTTACCCCTGGAACAGGGAGTGGTTGGACGAG. It codes for CASSYPWNREWLDE. The CDR3 reads in full as CASSYPWNREWLDEQYF.

CDR3 DNA (partial): TGCGCCAGCGGCCCCGAGGGTTCCGAGACC. Translating it yields CASGPEGSET. The whole CDR3 sequence reads CASGPEGSETQYF. The J gene is TRBJ2-5, the V gene TRBV5-1; D perhaps matches TRBD2 (5 bases). The read comes to an end 3 residues before the CDR3 does, leaving the germline J gene to fill in the end. Germline CDR1 reads SGHRS; CDR2 reads YFSETQ. This CDR3 spans 13 amino acids. V was cut by 7 bases and J by 5 bases, with 15 bases left in between.

As to this clone: The read ends 3 residues early relative to the CDR3; the germline J gene fills the gap. The chain is built from TRBV18 and TRBJ1-2, with 7 positions matching TRBD1. V gave up 6 bases and J gave up 6 bases; unmatched junction bases: 10. Germline CDR1 and CDR2: KGHSH and LQKENI. The CDR3 totals 14 residues. The covered CDR3 bases are TGTGCCAGCTCCCGAGAAGAGGGGGCAAATGGC. The encoded protein is CASSREEGANG. The CDR3 in its entirety is CASSREEGANGYTF.

To note about this clone: From the germline J gene comes the end of the CDR3, since the read stops 3 residues before it. The chain links TRBV7-2 to TRBJ2-5, with D possibly matching TRBD1 (5 bases). This CDR3 comprises 13 residues. Germline values: CDR1 SGHTA, CDR2 FQGNSA. V was trimmed by 7 bases and J by 5 bases, leaving 14 bases between them. The sequenced part of the CDR3 DNA is TGTGCCAGCACCCTAACAGGTGCCGAGACC. This translates into CASTLTGAET. The full CDR3 protein is CASTLTGAETQYF. The full variable domain, completed using reference TRBV7-2 and TRBJ2-5, is GAGVSQSPSNKVTEKGKDVELRCDPISGHTALYWYRQSLGQGLEFLIYFQGNSAPDKSGLPSDRFSAERTGGSVSTLTIQRTQQEDSAVYLCASTLTGAETQYFGPGTRLLVL.

Regarding this clone: The read falls 3 residues short of the CDR3 end, and the missing part is taken from the germline J gene. The chain carries TRBV19 and TRBJ2-1; 9 bases are shared with TRBD1. Germline V gene lookup returns CDR1 LNHDA and CDR2 SQIVND (reference sequence). This CDR3 is 15 amino acids long. Losses at the gene ends were 7 bases for V and 5 bases for J; bases not matched to a gene: 9. CDR3 DNA, as far as it was read: TGTGCCAGTACCTGGGACAGGGTCAAACACAATGAG. Its translation: CASTWDRVKHNE. The whole CDR3 region reads CASTWDRVKHNEQFF.